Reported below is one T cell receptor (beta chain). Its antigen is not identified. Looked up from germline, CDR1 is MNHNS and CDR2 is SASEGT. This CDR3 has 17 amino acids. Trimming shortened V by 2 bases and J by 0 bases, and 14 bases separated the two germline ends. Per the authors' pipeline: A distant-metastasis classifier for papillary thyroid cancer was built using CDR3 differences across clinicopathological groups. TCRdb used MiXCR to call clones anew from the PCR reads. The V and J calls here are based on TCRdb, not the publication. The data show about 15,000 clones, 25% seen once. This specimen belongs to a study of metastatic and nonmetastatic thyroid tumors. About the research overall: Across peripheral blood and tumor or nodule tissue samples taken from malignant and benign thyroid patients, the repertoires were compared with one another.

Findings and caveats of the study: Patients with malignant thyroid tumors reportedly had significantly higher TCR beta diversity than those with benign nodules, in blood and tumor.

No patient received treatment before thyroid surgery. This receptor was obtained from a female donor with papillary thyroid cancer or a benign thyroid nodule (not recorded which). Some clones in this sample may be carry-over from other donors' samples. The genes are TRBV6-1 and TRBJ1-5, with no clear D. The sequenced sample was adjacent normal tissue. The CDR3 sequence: CASSEWVGGYSNQPQHF. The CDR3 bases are TGTGCCAGCAGTGAATGGGTGGGCGGGTATAGCAATCAGCCCCAGCATTTT.